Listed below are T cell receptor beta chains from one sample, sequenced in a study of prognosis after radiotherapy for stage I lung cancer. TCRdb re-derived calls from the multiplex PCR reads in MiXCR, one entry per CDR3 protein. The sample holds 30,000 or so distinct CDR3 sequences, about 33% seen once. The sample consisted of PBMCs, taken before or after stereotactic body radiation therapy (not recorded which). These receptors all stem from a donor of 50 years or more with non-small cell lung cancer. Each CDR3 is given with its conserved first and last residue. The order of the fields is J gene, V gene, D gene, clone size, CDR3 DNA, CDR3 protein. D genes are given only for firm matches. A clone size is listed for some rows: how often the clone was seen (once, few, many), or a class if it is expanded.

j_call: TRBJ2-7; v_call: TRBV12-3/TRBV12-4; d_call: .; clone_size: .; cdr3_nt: TGTGCCAGCAGTTTAGACAGCTCCTACGATCAGTACTTC; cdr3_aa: CASSLDSSYDQYF
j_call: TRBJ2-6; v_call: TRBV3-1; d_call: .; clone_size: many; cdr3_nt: TGTGCCAGCAGCCATCGCCCCCCCCATTCGATGCTCGCTGGGGCCAACGTCCTGACTTTC; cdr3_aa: CASSHRPPHSMLAGANVLTF
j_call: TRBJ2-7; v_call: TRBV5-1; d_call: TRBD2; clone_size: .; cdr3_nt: TGCGCCAGCAGCCGTTTTACTAGCGGGAGAGACGAGCAGTACTTC; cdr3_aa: CASSRFTSGRDEQYF
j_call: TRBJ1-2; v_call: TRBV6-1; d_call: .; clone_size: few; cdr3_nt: TGTGCCAGCAGCCACAGGGAGACCTATGGCTACACCTTC; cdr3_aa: CASSHRETYGYTF
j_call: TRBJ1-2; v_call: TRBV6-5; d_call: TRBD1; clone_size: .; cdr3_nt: TGTGCCAGCAGTTTGACAGGGATGAGAGGCTACACCTTC; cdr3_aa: CASSLTGMRGYTF
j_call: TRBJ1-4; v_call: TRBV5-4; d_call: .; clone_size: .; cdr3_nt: TGTGCCAGCAGCTTGGGAGGCCGGGGAGCAGGACTGAATGAAAAACTGTTTTTT; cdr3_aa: CASSLGGRGAGLNEKLFF
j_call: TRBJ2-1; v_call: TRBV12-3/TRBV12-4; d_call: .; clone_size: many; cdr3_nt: TGTGCCAGCAGTCCCACGGACCCCTACAATGAGCAGTTCTTC; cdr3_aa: CASSPTDPYNEQFF
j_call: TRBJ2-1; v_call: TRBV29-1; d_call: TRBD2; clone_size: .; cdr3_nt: TGCAGCGTTGAGAGTGGCGGGAGGGTCTACAATGGGCAGTTCTTC; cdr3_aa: CSVESGGRVYNGQFF
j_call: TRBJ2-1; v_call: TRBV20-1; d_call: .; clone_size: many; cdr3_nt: TGCAGTGCCCCGGGACTTCTATACAATGAGCAGTTCTTC; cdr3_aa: CSAPGLLYNEQFF
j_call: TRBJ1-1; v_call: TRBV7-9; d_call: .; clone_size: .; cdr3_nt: TGTGCCAGCAGCTTCGGGTCAAACACTGAAGCTTTCTTT; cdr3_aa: CASSFGSNTEAFF
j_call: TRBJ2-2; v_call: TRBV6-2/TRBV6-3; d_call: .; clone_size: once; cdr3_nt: TGTGCCAGCAGTAAAGATGTTCGGAGATACACCGGGGAGCTGTTTTTT; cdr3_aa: CASSKDVRRYTGELFF
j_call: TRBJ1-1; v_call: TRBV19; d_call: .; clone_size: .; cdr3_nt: TGTGCCAGTAACTTTGCGGGTGTCACTGAAGCTTTCTTT; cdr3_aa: CASNFAGVTEAFF
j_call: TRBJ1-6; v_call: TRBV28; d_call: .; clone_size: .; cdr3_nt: TGTGCCAGCACCCAACGGGGGGTCAGGCGTGGGAATTCACCCCTCCACTTT; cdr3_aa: CASTQRGVRRGNSPLHF
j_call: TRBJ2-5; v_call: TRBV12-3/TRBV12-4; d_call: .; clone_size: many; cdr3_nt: TGTGCCAGCAGGTCGGGACGGAGGTACCAAGAGACCCAGTACTTC; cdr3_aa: CASRSGRRYQETQYF
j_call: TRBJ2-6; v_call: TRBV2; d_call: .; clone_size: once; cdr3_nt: TGTGCCAGCATGCGTACAGGGTCTGGGGTCAACGTCCTGACTTTC; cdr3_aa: CASMRTGSGVNVLTF
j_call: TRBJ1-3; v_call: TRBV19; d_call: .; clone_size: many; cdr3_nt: TGTGCCAGTGAACAGGGAACTGGAAACACCATATATTTT; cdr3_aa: CASEQGTGNTIYF
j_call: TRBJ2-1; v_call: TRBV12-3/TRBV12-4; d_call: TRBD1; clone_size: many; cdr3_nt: TGTGCCAGCAGCCCCCGGGACAGGGAGGGGAATGAGCAGTTCTTC; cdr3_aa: CASSPRDREGNEQFF
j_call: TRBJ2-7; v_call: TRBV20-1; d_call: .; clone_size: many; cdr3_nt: TGCAGTGCTAGAGACAGGGCCCACTACGAGCAGTACTTC; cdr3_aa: CSARDRAHYEQYF
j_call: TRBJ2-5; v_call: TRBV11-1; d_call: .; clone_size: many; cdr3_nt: TGTGCCAGCAGCGCCGGGACCTCGGGAGAGACCCAGTACTTC; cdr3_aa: CASSAGTSGETQYF
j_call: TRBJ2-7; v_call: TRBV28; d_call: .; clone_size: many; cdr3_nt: TGTGCCAGCAGTACGCCTAGCAGAACCTACGAGCAGTACTTC; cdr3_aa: CASSTPSRTYEQYF
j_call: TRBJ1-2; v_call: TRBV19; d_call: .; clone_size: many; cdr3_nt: TGTGCCAGTAGTATCCCCGGTGCCGGGGGTGGCTACACCTTC; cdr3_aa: CASSIPGAGGGYTF
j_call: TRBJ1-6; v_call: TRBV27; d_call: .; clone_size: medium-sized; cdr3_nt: TGTGCCAGCAGTTCAAGGCGGGGGCTTCCCCTCCACTTT; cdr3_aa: CASSSRRGLPLHF
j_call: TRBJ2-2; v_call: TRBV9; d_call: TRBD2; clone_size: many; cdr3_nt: TGTGCCAGCAGCGCACAACTAGCGGGAGGCAGGGAGCTGTTTTTT; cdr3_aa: CASSAQLAGGRELFF
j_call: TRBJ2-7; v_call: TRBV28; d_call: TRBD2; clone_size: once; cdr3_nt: TGCGCCAGCAGTTCCGGGACTAGATGCGAGCAGTACTTC; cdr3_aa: CASSSGTRCEQYF
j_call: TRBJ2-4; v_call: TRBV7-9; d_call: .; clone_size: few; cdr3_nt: TGTGCCAGCTGCCGAGAGGACAAAAACATTCAGTACTTC; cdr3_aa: CASCREDKNIQYF
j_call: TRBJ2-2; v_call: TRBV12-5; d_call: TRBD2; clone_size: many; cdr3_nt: TGTGCTAGTGCCCTGGGACTAGAACCCGGGGAGCTGTTTTTT; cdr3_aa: CASALGLEPGELFF
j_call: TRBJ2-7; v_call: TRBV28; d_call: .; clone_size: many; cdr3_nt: TGTGCCAGCAGTTTAAGGTCGAACGAGCAGTACTTC; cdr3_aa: CASSLRSNEQYF
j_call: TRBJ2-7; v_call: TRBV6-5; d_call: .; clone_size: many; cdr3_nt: TGTGCCAGCAGTTACGGGGTCGGCAGTTCCTACGAGCAGTACTTC; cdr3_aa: CASSYGVGSSYEQYF
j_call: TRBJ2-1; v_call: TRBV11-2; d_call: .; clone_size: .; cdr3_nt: TGTGCCATCATCAGGGGTGCTAGCGGACAGTACAATGAGCAGTTCTTC; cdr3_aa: CAIIRGASGQYNEQFF
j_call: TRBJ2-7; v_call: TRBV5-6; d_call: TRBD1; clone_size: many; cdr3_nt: TGTGCCAGCAGATCCAGACAGGGGGCGAACTACGAGCAGTACTTC; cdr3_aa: CASRSRQGANYEQYF
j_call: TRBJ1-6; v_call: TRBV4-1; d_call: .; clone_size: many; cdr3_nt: TGCGCCAGCAGCCAAGAAGGTGGACCGAGCTCCTATAATTCACCCCTCCACTTT; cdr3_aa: CASSQEGGPSSYNSPLHF
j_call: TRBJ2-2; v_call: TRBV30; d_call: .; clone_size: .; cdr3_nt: TGTGCCTGGAGTGTCTGGTTTTCCGGGGAGCTGTTTTTT; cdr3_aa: CAWSVWFSGELFF
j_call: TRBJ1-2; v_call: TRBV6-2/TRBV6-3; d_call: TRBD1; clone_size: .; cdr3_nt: TGTGCCAGCATTCCACGGACAGGGTGTAGGGGCTATGGCTACACCTTC; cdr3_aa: CASIPRTGCRGYGYTF
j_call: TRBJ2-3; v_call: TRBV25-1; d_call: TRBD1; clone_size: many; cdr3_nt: TGTGCCAGCAGTGACTTCGACAGGGGGCGGGGAGATACGCAGTATTTT; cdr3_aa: CASSDFDRGRGDTQYF
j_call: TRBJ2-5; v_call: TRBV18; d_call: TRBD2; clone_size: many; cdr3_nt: TGTGCCAGCTCACCAGGGAGGGACCAAGAGACCCAGTACTTC; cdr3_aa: CASSPGRDQETQYF
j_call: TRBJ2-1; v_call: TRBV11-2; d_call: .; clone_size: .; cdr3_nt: TGTGCCAGCAGCTTTTCAGACAATGAGCAGTTCTTC; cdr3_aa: CASSFSDNEQFF
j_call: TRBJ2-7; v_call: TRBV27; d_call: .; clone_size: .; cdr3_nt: TGTGCCAGCAGTTCGGCGGAGATTTCCTACGAGCATTACTTC; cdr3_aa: CASSSAEISYEHYF
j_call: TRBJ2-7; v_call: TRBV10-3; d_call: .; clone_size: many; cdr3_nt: TGTGCCATCACAAGCGGAAGCTCCTACGAGCAGTACTTC; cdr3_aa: CAITSGSSYEQYF
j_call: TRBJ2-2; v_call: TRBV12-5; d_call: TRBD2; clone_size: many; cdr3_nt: TGTGCTAGTGGTTTCATCGGACTAGCGGGAGTATTTCGATCCACCGGGGAGCTGTTTTTT; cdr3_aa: CASGFIGLAGVFRSTGELFF
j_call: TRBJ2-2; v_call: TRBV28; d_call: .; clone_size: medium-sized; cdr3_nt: TGTGCCAGCAGTGCTTCCGGGAGCGGCACCGGGGAGCTGTTTTTT; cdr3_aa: CASSASGSGTGELFF
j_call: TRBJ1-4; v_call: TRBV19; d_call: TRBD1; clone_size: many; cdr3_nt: TGTGCCAGTAGTCGACAGGGTAATTTAGCAACTAATGAAAAACTGTTTTTT; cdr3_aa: CASSRQGNLATNEKLFF
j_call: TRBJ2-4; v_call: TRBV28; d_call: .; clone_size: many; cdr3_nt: TGTGCCAGCAGTAACCGGGACCTACCATGGGTTCAGTACTTC; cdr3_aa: CASSNRDLPWVQYF
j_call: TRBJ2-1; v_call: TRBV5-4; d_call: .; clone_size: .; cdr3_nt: TGTGCCAGCAGCTTATCAGAGGGCGAGCAGTTCTTC; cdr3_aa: CASSLSEGEQFF
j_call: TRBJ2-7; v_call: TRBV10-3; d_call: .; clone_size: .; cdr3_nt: TGTGCCATCAGTGGTGACCGGACAGGGAGGGAAGAGCAGTACTTC; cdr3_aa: CAISGDRTGREEQYF
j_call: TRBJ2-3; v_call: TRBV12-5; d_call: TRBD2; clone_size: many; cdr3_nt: TGTGCTAGTGGGGGAGGGAACTCCGGAACAGATACGCAGTATTTT; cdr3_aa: CASGGGNSGTDTQYF
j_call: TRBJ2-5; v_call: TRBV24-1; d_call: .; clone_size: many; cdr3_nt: TGTGCCGCCAGTGATCCTCCAGGGACAAGGGGAGAGACCCAGTACTTC; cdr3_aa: CAASDPPGTRGETQYF
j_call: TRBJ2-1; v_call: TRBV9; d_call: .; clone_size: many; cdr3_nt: TGTGCCAGCAGGCGACTACTCAAGAATGAGCAGTTCTTC; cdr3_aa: CASRRLLKNEQFF
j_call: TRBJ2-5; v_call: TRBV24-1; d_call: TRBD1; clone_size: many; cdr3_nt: TGTGCCACCAGTAGACAGGGCCAAGAGACCCAGTACTTC; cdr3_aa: CATSRQGQETQYF
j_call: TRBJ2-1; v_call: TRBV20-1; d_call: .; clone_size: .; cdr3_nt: TGCAGTGCTAGCAGTGAGACCGTAAATGAGCAGTTCTTC; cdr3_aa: CSASSETVNEQFF
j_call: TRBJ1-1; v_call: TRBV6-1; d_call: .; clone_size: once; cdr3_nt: TGTGCCAGCAAGGATCAGCAACTCAACACTGAAGCTTTCTTT; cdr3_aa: CASKDQQLNTEAFF
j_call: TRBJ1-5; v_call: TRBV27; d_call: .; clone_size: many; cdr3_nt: TGTGCCAGCAGTTTATCGTCGGCCTCCGGGCAGCCCCAGCATTTT; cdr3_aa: CASSLSSASGQPQHF
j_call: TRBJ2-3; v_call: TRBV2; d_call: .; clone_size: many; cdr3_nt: TGTGCCAGCAGTGGTAGCGGAAGCACAGATACGCAGTATTTT; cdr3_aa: CASSGSGSTDTQYF
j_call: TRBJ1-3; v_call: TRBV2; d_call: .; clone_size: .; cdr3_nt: TGTGCCAGATCCGCGGGGGACTCTGGAAACACCATATATTTT; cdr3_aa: CARSAGDSGNTIYF